A selection of T cell receptor beta chains follows, all from one sample in a study of blood T cell repertoires in COVID-19. The protocol was immunoSEQ multiplex PCR, while the TCRdb copy is restricted to in-frame clones and leaves out a portion. In the table there are some 70,000 clones, approximately 91% of which are singletons. Source material: peripheral blood. These TCRs come from a man between 65 and 85 years old with active or convalescent COVID-19. The CDR3 runs from the conserved cysteine through the conserved F or W. D genes are given only for firm matches. The size entry is marked missing in some rows and otherwise reads once, few, many or a size class.

J	size	D	V	DNA	CDR3
TRBJ2-3	NA	NA	TRBV29-1	TGCAGCGTTGTCGGGGGACCAGATACGCAGTATTTT	CSVVGGPDTQYF
TRBJ2-5	NA	TRBD2	TRBV3-1/TRBV3-2	TGTGCCAGCAGCCAAGAAGGCCCTAGCGGGAGAACCGAGACCCAGTACTTC	CASSQEGPSGRTETQYF
TRBJ2-4	once	TRBD1	TRBV12-5	TGTGCTAGTGGTTTGAGGGGACAGGGGGAAAGGGTAGCCAAAAACATTCAGTACTTC	CASGLRGQGERVAKNIQYF
TRBJ2-3	NA	NA	TRBV5-1	TGCGCCAGCAGCTTGGATGGGGGGAACACAGATACGCAGTATTTT	CASSLDGGNTDTQYF
TRBJ2-5	NA	TRBD2	TRBV19	TGTGCCAGTAGTTACCCTAGCGGGAGATCGGGAGAGACCCAGTACTTC	CASSYPSGRSGETQYF
TRBJ2-1	NA	TRBD2	TRBV2	TGTGCCAGCAGTGGGGGGACTAGCAGTAATGAGCAGTTCTTC	CASSGGTSSNEQFF
TRBJ2-1	NA	NA	TRBV9	TGTGCCAGCAGCGTAAGTTCTAGGTACAATGAGCAGTTCTTC	CASSVSSRYNEQFF
TRBJ1-2	once	NA	TRBV5-5	TGTGCCAGCAGCTTGGGAGACTATGGCTACACCTTC	CASSLGDYGYTF
TRBJ2-1	few	TRBD2	TRBV7-8	TGTGCCAGCAGCTCGGGCGGGAGGGGGTACAATGAGCAGTTCTTC	CASSSGGRGYNEQFF
TRBJ1-4	NA	NA	TRBV28	TGTGCCAGCAGGAGGACATTGTTTGAAAAACTGTTTTTT	CASRRTLFEKLFF
TRBJ1-2	NA	TRBD1	TRBV28	TGTGCCAGCAGTTTCCTATCAGGGGGAAGTAACGGCTACACCTTC	CASSFLSGGSNGYTF
TRBJ1-2	NA	TRBD1	TRBV6-6	TGTGCCAGCAGTCGACAGGGGGAGAACTATGGCTACACCTTC	CASSRQGENYGYTF
TRBJ2-5	NA	NA	TRBV27	TGTGCCAGCAGTTTAAAGCCCGTCAGGCAAGAGACCCAGTACTTC	CASSLKPVRQETQYF
TRBJ2-1	NA	NA	TRBV29-1	TGCAGCGTTTGGCTAGGCCAAGGTGAGCAGTTCTTC	CSVWLGQGEQFF
TRBJ1-5	once	NA	TRBV28	TGTGCCAGCAGTGAATCTGGCAGCAATCAGCCCCAGCATTTT	CASSESGSNQPQHF
TRBJ2-7	NA	TRBD2	TRBV7-2	TGTGCCAGCAGCTTAGTCGCCCTAGCGGACTACGAGCAGTACTTC	CASSLVALADYEQYF
TRBJ1-4	NA	NA	TRBV2	TGTGCCAGCAGTGAACAGGGGGAAAAACTGTTTTTT	CASSEQGEKLFF
TRBJ1-4	once	TRBD1	TRBV5-1	TGCGCCAGCAGCTATACCGGGACAGGGGGAGAAAAACTGTTTTTT	CASSYTGTGGEKLFF
TRBJ1-5	NA	TRBD1	TRBV15	TGTGCCACCCAACAGGGGTCGGGTCAGCCCCAGCATTTT	CATQQGSGQPQHF
TRBJ2-7	NA	NA	TRBV29-1	TGCAGCGTTGACCCAGGTCCAAGCTCCTACGAGCAGTACTTC	CSVDPGPSSYEQYF
TRBJ1-1	NA	TRBD1	TRBV3-1/TRBV3-2	TGTGCCAGCAGCCAGTTCTTTCAGGGGGCTACTGAAGCTTTCTTT	CASSQFFQGATEAFF
TRBJ2-7	NA	NA	TRBV6-1	TGTGCCAGCAGTGAAGTAGCGAGCTACGAGCAGTACTTC	CASSEVASYEQYF
TRBJ2-5	NA	NA	TRBV28	TGTGCCAGCAGTCCCCCGGTGAGTTCGGGTGGCGGAGAGACCCAGTACTTC	CASSPPVSSGGGETQYF
TRBJ2-2	NA	NA	TRBV7-9	TGTGCCAGCAGCCGGACAGCCACCGGGGAGCTGTTTTTT	CASSRTATGELFF
TRBJ2-1	NA	TRBD1	TRBV11-2	TGTGCCAGCAGCTTAGGAGTAGGACAGGGTCTCGATGAGCAGTTCTTC	CASSLGVGQGLDEQFF